This T cell receptor (beta chain) was sequenced in a study of CD8 T cells in Susac syndrome. Study information: Patients with Susac syndrome, at blood draw, were therapy-naive, on corticosteroids, or on intravenous immunoglobulin alone.

Study results and limitations: None of the CD4+ T cell repertoires in Susac syndrome showed clonal expansion.

Germline V lookup: CDR1 LNHNV, CDR2 YYDKDF (reference sequence). Trimming took off 8 bases at V and 1 base at J, with 22 bases between the two ends. The CDR3 is made up of 17 amino acids. About this clonotype: Its antigen remains unidentified.

Random-hexamer reverse transcription was applied to roughly 0.5 to 1 ug RNA. The authors amplified TCR beta CDR3 across 54 Vbeta and 13 Jbeta using immunoSEQ multiplex PCR. TCRdb reanalysed the immunoSEQ multiplex PCR reads using MiXCR and keeps one entry per CDR3 protein. Among more than 85,000 distinct CDR3 sequences, about 93% were seen once, and the ten largest hold about 0.3%. The sequence was collected from a human donor with Susac syndrome. Specimen: CD4+ T cells from PBMCs. The chain joins TRBV15 to TRBJ2-3; no clear D. The CDR3 bases are TGTGCCACCTCCCAAGCGAGACTTCTCCGGGGCACAGATACGCAGTATTTT. The encoded protein is CATSQARLLRGTDTQYF.